This T cell receptor beta chain was profiled in a study of identical twins. The CDR3 length is 15 residues. Germline CDR1 is SGHDN and CDR2 is FVKESK. Trimming shortened V by 0 bases and J by 3 bases, and 8 bases separated the two germline ends. This clonotype was found once. TCRdb ran MiXCR on the 5' RACE reads and lists one entry per CDR3 protein. Here the sample spans 1.5 million to 2 million distinct CDR3 sequences, 25% to 35% being singletons. Sequencing was carried out using cord blood. The chain joins TRBV14 to TRBJ2-2; D is unresolved. The source is a newborn girl in good health. For the CDR3, the DNA is TGTGCCAGCAGCCAAGACGTGGGTCACACCGGGGAGCTGTTTTTT. Its translation is CASSQDVGHTGELFF.